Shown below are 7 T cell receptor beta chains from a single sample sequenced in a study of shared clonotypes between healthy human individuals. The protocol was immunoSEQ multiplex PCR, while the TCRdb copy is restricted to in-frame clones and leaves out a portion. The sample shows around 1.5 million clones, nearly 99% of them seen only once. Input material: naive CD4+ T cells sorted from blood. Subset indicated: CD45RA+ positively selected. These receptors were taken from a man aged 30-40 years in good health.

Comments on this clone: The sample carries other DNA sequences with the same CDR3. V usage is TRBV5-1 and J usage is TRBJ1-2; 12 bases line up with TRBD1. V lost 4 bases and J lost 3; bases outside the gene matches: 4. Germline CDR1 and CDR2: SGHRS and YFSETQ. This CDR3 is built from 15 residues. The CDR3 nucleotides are TGCGCCAGCAGCCTCGGGACAGGGGGCTACTATGGCTACACCTTC. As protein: CASSLGTGGYYGYTF.

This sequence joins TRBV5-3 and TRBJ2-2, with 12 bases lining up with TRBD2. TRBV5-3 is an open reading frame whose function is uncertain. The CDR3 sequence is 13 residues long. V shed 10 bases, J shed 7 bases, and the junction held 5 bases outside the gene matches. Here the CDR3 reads CASPGLAGGELFF. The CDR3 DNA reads TGTGCCTCCCCGGGACTAGCGGGCGGGGAGCTGTTTTTT.

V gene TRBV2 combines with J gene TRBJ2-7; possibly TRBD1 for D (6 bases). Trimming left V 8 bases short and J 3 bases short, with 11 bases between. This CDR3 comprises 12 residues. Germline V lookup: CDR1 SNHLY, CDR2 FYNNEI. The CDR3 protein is CASRDNIYEQYF. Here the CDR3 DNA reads TGTGCCAGCCGGGACAATATCTACGAGCAGTACTTC.

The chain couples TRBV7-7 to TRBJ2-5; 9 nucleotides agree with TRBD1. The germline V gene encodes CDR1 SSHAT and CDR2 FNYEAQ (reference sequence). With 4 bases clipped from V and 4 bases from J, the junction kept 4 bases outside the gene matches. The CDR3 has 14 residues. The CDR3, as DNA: TGTGCCAGCAGCTCGACACAGGGGGCAGAGACCCAGTACTTC. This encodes CASSSTQGAETQYF.

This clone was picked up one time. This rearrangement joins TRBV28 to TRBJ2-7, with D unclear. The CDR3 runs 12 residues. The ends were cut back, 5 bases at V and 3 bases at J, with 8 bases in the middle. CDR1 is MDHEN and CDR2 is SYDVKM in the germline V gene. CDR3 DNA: TGTGCCAGCAGTCTCCAGCGCTACGAGCAGTACTTC. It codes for CASSLQRYEQYF.

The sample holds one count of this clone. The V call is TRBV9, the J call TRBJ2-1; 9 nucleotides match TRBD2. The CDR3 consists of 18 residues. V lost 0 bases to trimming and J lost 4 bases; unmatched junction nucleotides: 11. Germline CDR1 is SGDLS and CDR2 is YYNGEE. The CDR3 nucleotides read TGTGCCAGCAGCGTAGCCGGACGTGCGGGAGGGCCTTACAATGAGCAGTTCTTC. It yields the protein CASSVAGRAGGPYNEQFF.

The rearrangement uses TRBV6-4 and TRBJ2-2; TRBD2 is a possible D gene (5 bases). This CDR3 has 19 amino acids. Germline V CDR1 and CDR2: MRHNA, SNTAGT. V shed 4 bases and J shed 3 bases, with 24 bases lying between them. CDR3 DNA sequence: TGTGCCAGCAGTGTCAAAATTCGTAAGGGAGAAGCCGACACCGGGGAGCTGTTTTTT. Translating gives CASSVKIRKGEADTGELFF.